This TCR beta chain comes out of a study of T-cell reconstitution after alpha-beta-depleted transplantation in children. Unique molecular identifiers were built into the TCRbeta library. TCRdb itself ran the PCR reads through MiXCR, one entry per CDR3 protein. The sample has over 200,000 distinct CDR3 sequences; 8% to 10% are singletons. The CDR3 has 15 amino acids. The V and J ends lost 1 base and 14 bases, in that order; junction bases with no gene match: 6. Germline V CDR1 and CDR2: SGHDT, YYEEEE. This specimen was PBMCs from the stem cell graft donor, taken from the stem cell graft. The receptor comes from a human donor who donated a stem cell graft to a child with acute lymphoblastic leukemia. The rearrangement joins TRBV5-6 to TRBJ2-1, with 16 bases matching TRBD2. CDR3 protein: CASSLTGTSGGEKFF. The CDR3 DNA reads TGTGCCAGCAGCTTGACTGGGACTAGCGGGGGGGAAAAGTTCTTC.